This passage covers 20 T cell receptor beta chains from one sample sequenced in a study of blood T cell repertoires in COVID-19. Method: immunoSEQ multiplex PCR; TCRdb's copy keeps in-frame clones and lacks some. The sample holds some 250,000 clones, more than 70% seen once. The sequenced sample was peripheral blood. These receptors were obtained from a man aged 80 or over with acute or convalescent COVID-19.

This clone was found a few times. The chain has TRBV2 and TRBJ1-1; D remains ambiguous. Germline values: CDR1 SNHLY, CDR2 FYNNEI. This CDR3 contains 12 residues. Trimming shortened V by 7 bases and J by 0 bases, and 6 bases separated the two germline ends. CDR3 sequence (DNA): TGTGCCAGCAATAGTATGAACACTGAAGCTTTCTTT. Translating gives CASNSMNTEAFF. The whole variable domain, remainder taken from reference TRBV2 and TRBJ1-1, is EPEVTQTPSHQVTQMGQEVILRCVPISNHLYFYWYRQILGQKVEFLVSFYNNEISEKSEIFDDQFSVERPDGSNFTLKIRSTKLEDSAMYFCASNSMNTEAFFGQGTRLTVV.

J is TRBJ1-6 and V is TRBV2, with TRBD1 identical over 8 bases. V was clipped by 1 base and J by 5 bases; unmatched bases: 1. The CDR3 is made up of 15 amino acids. Germline assignment: CDR1 SNHLY and CDR2 FYNNEI. CDR3 region: CASSEEGQDNSPLHF. The CDR3 nucleotides read TGTGCCAGCAGTGAAGAGGGACAGGATAATTCACCCCTCCACTTT.

The rearrangement joins TRBV7-2 to TRBJ2-5; 10 bases are shared with TRBD2. V was pared by 3 bases and J by 5 bases, with 9 bases of the junction left unmatched. This CDR3 spans 16 amino acids. Germline values: CDR1 SGHTA, CDR2 FQGNSA. CDR3 sequence: CASSLGLAKGEETQYF. The CDR3 coding sequence is TGTGCCAGCAGCTTGGGACTAGCGAAAGGAGAGGAGACCCAGTACTTC.

CDR3 sequence: CASIRGQGGSGYTF. The CDR3 DNA is TGTGCCAGTATTAGGGGACAGGGTGGATCTGGCTACACCTTC. This chain joins TRBV19 and TRBJ1-2; TRBD1 matches at 9 bases. Trimming at V came to 7 bases and at J to 7 bases, leaving 10 bases not matched to a gene. This CDR3 spans 14 amino acids. Germline V gene lookup returns CDR1 LNHDA and CDR2 SQIVND (reference sequence). The full variable domain, rest sourced from reference TRBV19 and TRBJ1-2, is DGGITQSPKYLFRKEGQNVTLSCEQNLNHDAMYWYRQDPGQGLRLIYYSQIVNDFQKGDIAEGYSVSREKKESFPLTVTSAQKNPTAFYLCASIRGQGGSGYTFGSGTRLTVV.

This rearrangement joins TRBV2 to TRBJ2-1, with D possibly matching TRBD2 (6 bases). The CDR3 runs to 13 residues. The V end lost 8 bases, the J end lost 4 bases, and 12 bases lay between the germline ends. Germline CDR1 reads SNHLY; CDR2 reads FYNNEI. Here the CDR3 DNA reads TGTGCCAGCGAGGATAGCGGTTACAATGAGCAGTTCTTC. Its protein is CASEDSGYNEQFF.

V gene TRBV10-3 combines with J gene TRBJ2-6; D is undetermined. Germline CDR1 reads ENHRY; CDR2 reads SYGVKD. V shed 9 bases and J shed 0 bases, with 12 bases lying between them. The CDR3 totals 15 residues. The CDR3 here is CAIRSNPSGANVLTF. The DNA for the CDR3 is TGTGCCATTCGGTCGAATCCCTCTGGGGCCAACGTCCTGACTTTC.

To note about this clone: At one end, the junction sequence differs from germline, possibly due to a read error. The chain employs TRBV28 and TRBJ2-4, with TRBD2 as a possible D gene (6 bases). CDR1 is MDHEN and CDR2 is SYDVKM in the germline V gene. CDR3 length: 14 residues. CDR3 nucleotides: TGTGCCGGCAGTTTTACCGGGACTTCGAAGATTCAGTACTTC. This translates into CAGSFTGTSKIQYF.

The chain employs TRBV11-2 and TRBJ1-2; tentative D call: TRBD1 (5 bases). The CDR3 covers 16 residues. Germline values: CDR1 SGHAT, CDR2 FQNNGV. Trimming pared 2 bases from V and 0 bases from J, leaving 13 bases between. CDR3 nucleotide sequence: TGTGCCAGCAGCTTAAGCCAGGGTCTGGCTAACTATGGCTACACCTTC. Translating it yields CASSLSQGLANYGYTF.

The chain uses TRBV6-5 and TRBJ2-1; TRBD2 matches at 10 bases. Trimming took 7 bases from V and 5 from J; bases not matched to a gene: 8. The CDR3 has 15 residues. Germline V gene lookup returns CDR1 MNHEY and CDR2 SVGAGI. The CDR3 bases are TGTGCCAGCACCAGGACTAGCGGACTTAACAATGAGCAGTTCTTC. Its translation: CASTRTSGLNNEQFF.

Ten or more counts support this clone. The chain joins TRBV11-2 to TRBJ1-2, with TRBD1 as a possible D gene (6 bases). The germline V and J ends were trimmed by 2 bases and 8 bases, with 21 bases remaining between them. The germline gives CDR1 SGHAT, CDR2 FQNNGV. This CDR3 region has 16 residues. The CDR3 here is CASSLSQGITMRGYTF. In DNA, the CDR3 is TGTGCCAGCAGCTTATCGCAGGGGATAACTATGAGAGGCTACACCTTC.

The chain is built from TRBV7-3 and TRBJ2-1; TRBD2 aligns across 8 bases. Germline loops: CDR1 SGHTA, CDR2 FQGTGA. J lost 8 bases, V lost 5 bases, and 8 bases had no gene match. The CDR3 is 14 residues long. CDR3 sequence: CASSTSGRGHEQFF. CDR3 DNA: TGTGCCAGCAGCACTAGCGGAAGGGGCCATGAGCAGTTCTTC.

The genes are TRBV28 and TRBJ2-7, with D hard to call. The germline gives CDR1 MDHEN, CDR2 SYDVKM. The CDR3 loop spans 14 amino acids. V gave up 8 bases and J gave up 5 bases, with 19 bases separating them. The CDR3 protein is CASHSPPPFDEQYF. CDR3 nucleotide sequence: TGTGCCAGCCACAGTCCGCCTCCCTTCGACGAGCAGTACTTC.

The rearrangement joins TRBV2 to TRBJ2-7; the match to TRBD2 covers 9 bases. V dropped 4 bases and J dropped 2; count of bases not matched to a gene: 3. CDR1 is SNHLY, CDR2 FYNNEI, per germline. The CDR3 is 14 amino acids. CDR3 protein: CASSGGGDPYEQYF. Written as DNA, the CDR3 is TGTGCCAGCAGTGGCGGGGGGGACCCCTACGAGCAGTACTTC. The full variable domain, in which reference TRBV2 and TRBJ2-7 provide the parts outside the CDR3, is EPEVTQTPSHQVTQMGQEVILRCVPISNHLYFYWYRQILGQKVEFLVSFYNNEISEKSEIFDDQFSVERPDGSNFTLKIRSTKLEDSAMYFCASSGGGDPYEQYFGPGTRLTVT.

The chain uses TRBV24-1 and TRBJ2-1; D perhaps matches TRBD2 (6 bases). CDR1 and CDR2 (germline): KGHDR, SFDVKD. V lost 3 bases and J lost 3, with 11 bases in between. The CDR3 length is 15 residues. The CDR3 here is CATSDRREYYNEQFF. In nucleotides, the CDR3 is TGTGCCACCAGTGATCGGCGGGAATACTACAATGAGCAGTTCTTC.

The chain links TRBV12-5 to TRBJ1-1; 7 nucleotides match TRBD1. J was trimmed by 6 bases and V by 7 bases; bases with no gene match: 8. This CDR3 contains 13 residues. Germline V gene data show CDR1 as LGHNT and CDR2 as FRNRAP. CDR3 DNA sequence: TGTGCTAGTGCTCAAGACAGGGCCGCTGAAGCTTTCTTT. Translating it yields CASAQDRAAEAFF.

The rearrangement joins TRBV27 to TRBJ1-2; 7 bases are shared with TRBD1. The V segment lost 4 bases and the J segment 0 bases; nucleotides outside the gene matches: 5. This CDR3 has 15 amino acids. Germline V lookup: CDR1 MNHEY, CDR2 SMNVEV (reference sequence). CDR3 sequence: CASSSWTGTNYGYTF. DNA of the CDR3: TGTGCCAGCAGTTCTTGGACAGGAACTAACTATGGCTACACCTTC.

The V gene is TRBV9, the J gene TRBJ1-2; no definite D call. Trimming took 0 bases from V and 6 from J, leaving 15 bases between them. Germline V gives CDR1 SGDLS, CDR2 YYNGEE. The CDR3 extends over 15 amino acids. The chain's CDR3 is CASSVDPRRNDGYTF. The CDR3 nucleotides are TGTGCCAGCAGCGTAGACCCCCGCAGGAATGATGGCTACACCTTC. Together with reference TRBV9 and TRBJ1-2, the CDR3 gives the full variable domain: DSGVTQTPKHLITATGQRVTLRCSPRSGDLSVYWYQQSLDQGLQFLIQYYNGEERAKGNILERFSAQQFPDLHSELNLSSLELGDSALYFCASSVDPRRNDGYTFGSGTRLTVV.

V and J are TRBV11-1 and TRBJ2-3; D ambiguous. The CDR3 sequence is 12 residues long. The germline gives CDR1 SGHAT, CDR2 FQDESV (reference sequence). The V end lost 3 bases, the J end lost 3 bases, and 4 bases lay between the germline ends. The CDR3 region is CASSFQTDTQYF. CDR3 DNA sequence: TGTGCCAGCAGCTTTCAGACAGATACGCAGTATTTT.

Worth noting for this clone: Other DNA sequences from this sample encode an identical CDR3 as well. This chain's CDR3 is CASSLSYYEQYF. For the CDR3, the DNA is TGTGCCAGCAGTTTGTCTTACTACGAGCAGTACTTC. V gene TRBV28 combines with J gene TRBJ2-7; D gene unclear. The CDR3 is made up of 12 amino acids. Germline CDR1 is MDHEN and CDR2 is SYDVKM. Trimming cost V 3 bases and J 3 bases, with 6 bases left between them.

A few counts support this clone. The chain is built from TRBV25-1 and TRBJ1-6, with D maybe TRBD1 (5 bases). The V and J ends lost 2 bases and 16 bases respectively, with 15 bases between them. Germline values: CDR1 MGHDK, CDR2 SYGVNS. The CDR3 consists of 13 residues. CDR3 sequence (DNA): TGTGCCAGCAGTGAAGGGGTAACAGGAACTCTCCACTTT. This codes for CASSEGVTGTLHF.